One and the same sample provided the 3 T cell receptor beta chains below, sequenced in a study of CD8 T cell repertoires and HIV-1 epitope variants. The repertoire was sequenced with immunoSEQ multiplex PCR; TCRdb's copy has only in-frame clones and lacks some. Seen here are 2,500 to 3,000 clones, about 69% observed once, and the top ten hold about 43%. The antigens for these receptors are not known. Source material: cultured CD8+ T cells derived from PBMCs. The receptor set was obtained from a male donor with HIV.

This chain links TRBV9 with TRBJ2-5, with 9 bases aligning to TRBD2. The CDR3 contains 15 residues. Looked up from germline, CDR1 is SGDLS and CDR2 is YYNGEE. J gave up 5 bases and V 0 bases, and 5 bases lay outside the gene matches. CDR3 DNA sequence: TGTGCCAGCAGCGTAGCTTCGAGCGGGGGGGAGACCCAGTACTTC. It yields the protein CASSVASSGGETQYF.

The chain joins TRBV27 to TRBJ1-1; no definite D call. With 0 bases removed from V and 7 bases from J, the gap between germline ends came to 9 bases. Germline V gene data show CDR1 as MNHEY and CDR2 as SMNVEV (reference sequence). The CDR3 length is 13 residues. The CDR3 nucleotides read TGTGCCAGCAGTTTATCGTCCCGGAATGAAGCTTTCTTT. Translating it yields CASSLSSRNEAFF.

The chain carries TRBV4-1 and TRBJ1-1; 8 bases align to TRBD1. CDR3 size: 13 residues. Germline V CDR1 and CDR2: MGHRA, YSYEKL. J gave up 8 bases and V 4 bases, and 6 bases lay outside the gene matches. The CDR3 region is CASSRLQGEEAFF. The CDR3 DNA sequence: TGCGCCAGCAGCCGTTTACAGGGGGAGGAAGCTTTCTTT.